The clone carrying this T cell receptor beta chain has a single count. The data are from a study of cytomegalovirus exposure and HLA in healthy donors. Study at large: From some 180 million T cells, an earlier analysis saw roughly 110 million unique TCR beta sequences.

Amplification used 60 Vbeta primers and 13 Jbeta primers. Clones were read by immunoSEQ multiplex PCR, and TCRdb kept only the in-frame ones, dropping some. There are roughly 170,000 clones in the sample; approximately 88% occur only once, and around 0.97% lies in the top ten. Sequencing used PBMCs. The clonotype comes from a man aged 25 to 40 in good health and CMV-seronegative.

The CDR3 DNA sequence: TGTGCCAGTGGAGGCGGGCCCACAGATACGCAGTATTTT. Protein sequence: CASGGGPTDTQYF. The rearrangement joins TRBV19 to TRBJ2-3; TRBD2 is a possible D gene (5 bases). Germline CDR1 reads LNHDA; CDR2 reads SQIVND (reference sequence). The CDR3 covers 13 residues. Trimming pared 8 bases from V and 2 bases from J, leaving 11 bases between.